The text below deals with one T cell receptor (beta chain). Sequencing was performed with immunoSEQ multiplex PCR; in TCRdb, only in-frame clones are kept and a portion is missing. Of about 44,000 clones listed, 80% to 90% were seen once; the top ten hold about 1.2%. This sample was taken from a study of T cell changes during pregnancy in multiple sclerosis. V was trimmed by 4 bases and J by 3 bases, leaving 12 bases between them. The CDR3 is 13 amino acids. Looked up from germline, CDR1 is GTSNPN and CDR2 is SVGIG (reference sequence). The sequenced sample was CD4+ T cells from peripheral blood mononuclear cells, obtained after pregnancy. The chain has TRBV30 and TRBJ1-1, with a tentative D call TRBD1 (5 bases). The receptor was isolated from a female donor with multiple sclerosis, enrolled in a pregnancy study. This chain's CDR3 is CAWIKGAHTEAFF. As DNA, the CDR3 is TGTGCCTGGATAAAAGGGGCCCACACTGAAGCTTTCTTT.